This TCR beta chain was retrieved from a study of cytomegalovirus exposure and HLA in healthy donors. Across the study: The platform used for the 120 or so validation repertoires matched that of the roughly 700 first-cohort repertoires, a later analysis reported.

Method: immunoSEQ multiplex PCR; TCRdb's copy keeps in-frame clones and lacks some. The sample consists of 150,000 to 200,000 clones, 95% to 97% of them appearing once. From germline, CDR1 is SGHTA and CDR2 FQGNSA. CDR3 length: 17 amino acids. V lost 6 bases and J lost 0; bases outside the gene matches: 13. Findings and caveats of the study: A list of approximately 160 TCR beta chains associated with cytomegalovirus was given. The tendency of first-cohort TCR clusters to co-occur in the 120 or so validation repertoires was identified by a subsequent analysis. A few CMV-associated chains proved CMV antigen-specific in vitro.

Details on this clone: Its matching antigen is unknown.

Sequences were obtained from PBMCs. The source of this sequence is a young woman in good health and CMV-seronegative. This chain joins TRBV7-2 and TRBJ2-7, with 8 bases fitting TRBD1. The DNA for the CDR3 is TGTGCCAGCAGAGTTACCCCCGGTGGACAGGGCTCCTACGAGCAGTACTTC. Protein: CASRVTPGGQGSYEQYF.